Sequencing of this TCR beta chain was carried out in a study of T cell changes during pregnancy in multiple sclerosis. V shed 5 bases and J 0 bases; nucleotides not matched to a gene: 13. CDR3 length equals 17 residues. Germline CDR1 and CDR2: SGHAT and FQNNGV. Some clones are missing from TCRdb's copy, which holds only in-frame ones; the method was immunoSEQ multiplex PCR. The sample lists 40,000 to 55,000 clones; under 90% were seen once. The source of this sequence is a female donor in good health, enrolled as a control in a pregnancy study. V and J are TRBV11-2 and TRBJ2-7; 7 bases fit TRBD1. This specimen consisted of peripheral blood, obtained in the second trimester of pregnancy. The CDR3 region has the DNA TGTGCCAGCAGCCACAAACTTCAGGGGGAACCCTCCTACGAGCAGTACTTC. This translates into CASSHKLQGEPSYEQYF.